The rows below give T cell receptor beta chains drawn from one sample of a study of PD-1 blockade in classical Hodgkin lymphoma. TCRdb's copy holds only in-frame clones and misses some; the assay was immunoSEQ multiplex PCR. The repertoire holds over 10,000 clones, with almost 90% as singletons. The sample here was CD4+ T cells from blood, taken before the fourth cycle of nivolumab. The source of these receptors is a human donor with classical Hodgkin lymphoma. The CDR3 runs from the conserved cysteine through the conserved F or W.

V,J,CDR3
TRBV9,TRBJ2-1,CASSVKVARGEQFF
TRBV4-2,TRBJ2-3,CASSRRQRGGTDTQYF
TRBV6-1,TRBJ2-2,CASSVGVDTGELFF
TRBV7-9,TRBJ2-3,CASSPPGTRRDTQYF
TRBV19,TRBJ2-3,CASSIYGLAADTQYF
TRBV7-6,TRBJ2-5,CASSLVGTSLGETQYF
TRBV25-1,TRBJ1-4,CASSELGGGLNEKLFF
TRBV27,TRBJ2-7,CATARTFTSYEQYF
TRBV19,TRBJ1-1,CASRVGVNFMNTEAFF
TRBV5-6,TRBJ1-2,CASSLLTASRSYGYTF
TRBV5-1,TRBJ1-5,CASVGTGNQPQHF
TRBV20-1,TRBJ1-2,CSARTDYGYTF
TRBV5-6,TRBJ1-5,CASSLGQNNQPQHF
TRBV5-6,TRBJ2-3,CASSPLGQATDTQYF
TRBV5-5,TRBJ2-6,CASSLEGYGANVLTF
TRBV20-1,TRBJ2-1,CSADDYNEQFF
TRBV28,TRBJ2-7,CASSLRGTLSYEQYF
TRBV5-4,TRBJ2-7,CASSLGRGAVGEQYF
TRBV5-1,TRBJ1-3,CASSLVPDSGNTIYF
TRBV5-4,TRBJ1-2,CASSTPGDPYGYTF
TRBV15,TRBJ2-1,CATSGLLRGFNEQFF
TRBV6-6,TRBJ1-6,CASRRDSWNSPLHF
TRBV9,TRBJ1-2,CASSVVAGVGGYTF
TRBV2,TRBJ2-1,CAGSRDYGGEQFF
TRBV11-2,TRBJ2-3,CASSFWGDLQPDTQYF
TRBV7-8,TRBJ2-5,CASSFGGSETQYF
TRBV6-4,TRBJ2-3,CASSASADTQYF
TRBV30,TRBJ2-5,CAWSGGTGGEQYF
TRBV14,TRBJ1-6,CASGQNYNSPLHF
TRBV5-1,TRBJ1-1,CASSGGTANTEAFF
TRBV19,TRBJ2-3,CASSIGGASGPRQYF
TRBV7-4,TRBJ1-1,CASSLVDRDRGQPSLNTEAFF
TRBV18,TRBJ1-2,CASSRDRVDGYTF
TRBV18,TRBJ1-1,CASSPQGAPAFF
TRBV7-2,TRBJ2-1,CASSLRPPGPEQFF
TRBV5-1,TRBJ2-3,CASSLGLATDTQYF
TRBV18,TRBJ1-2,CASSPPRAGNYGYTF
TRBV6-1,TRBJ1-2,CASIVIQGDGYTF
TRBV30,TRBJ1-5,CAWSVLRGQPQHF
TRBV6-4,TRBJ1-1,CASSMTGRRNTEAFF
TRBV27,TRBJ2-2,CASSRTGTGYTGELFF